Each of the 13 T cell receptor beta chains below was sequenced from the same sample in a study of identical twins. TCRdb re-derived calls from the 5' RACE reads in MiXCR, one entry per CDR3 protein. Among hundreds of thousands of distinct CDR3 sequences listed, roughly an eighth were seen once. This same sample was also taken into another study, of yellow fever vaccine responses in identical twins.

The sequenced sample consisted of CD8+ T cells sorted from blood. The receptors derive from a woman under 30 in good health.

The chain is built from TRBV7-9 and TRBJ1-5; D is ambiguous. Deletions cut 1 base from V and 2 bases from J, with 6 bases between. The CDR3 sequence is 14 residues long. The germline V gene has CDR1 SEHNR and CDR2 FQNEAQ (reference sequence). The CDR3 DNA sequence: TGTGCCAGCAGCTTAGGGGAGGGCAATCAGCCCCAGCATTTT. This gives the protein CASSLGEGNQPQHF.

There are a few counts of this clonotype. This chain connects TRBV11-2 to TRBJ2-7, with D unclear. Trimming shortened V by 4 bases and J by 0 bases, and 10 bases separated the two germline ends. The CDR3 loop spans 14 amino acids. Germline V gene data show CDR1 as SGHAT and CDR2 as FQNNGV. In DNA form, the CDR3 reads TGTGCCAGCAGCTGGGCCATAAACTCCTACGAGCAGTACTTC. This codes for CASSWAINSYEQYF.

This clonotype has a handful of counts. This chain connects TRBV3-1 to TRBJ2-3, with 11 bases that match TRBD2. The CDR3 length is 15 residues. From germline, CDR1 is LGHDT and CDR2 YNNKEL (reference sequence). The junction had 8 bases not matched to a gene; V was cut back by 7 bases and J by 5 bases. Written as DNA, the CDR3 is TGTGCCAGCAACCCTAGCGGGGGGATTGAAGATACGCAGTATTTT. Protein product: CASNPSGGIEDTQYF.

The table lists this clonotype with a few counts. J is TRBJ1-5 and V is TRBV12-3 or TRBV12-4; D is undetermined. The V and J ends lost 2 bases and 7 bases respectively, with 9 bases between them. The CDR3 contains 13 residues. CDR3 region: CASSLYGEQPQHF. CDR3 sequence (DNA): TGTGCCAGCAGTTTATATGGGGAACAGCCCCAGCATTTT.

This clonotype has ten or more counts. Sequence at one end of the junction differs from germline and may be a read error. V gene TRBV12-3 or TRBV12-4 combines with J gene TRBJ2-3, with 7 bases identical to TRBD2. This CDR3 comprises 14 residues. For the CDR3, the DNA is TGTGCCAGCAGTCTAGCGGCCAGCACAGATACGCAGTATTTT. The encoded protein is CASSLAASTDTQYF.

This rearrangement joins TRBV7-6 to TRBJ1-1; 8 bases match TRBD1. CDR3 size: 14 residues. J lost 1 base, V lost 5 bases, and 3 bases had no gene match. Germline V gives CDR1 SGHVS, CDR2 FNYEAQ. CDR3 loop: CASSAGGRNTEAFF. The CDR3 bases are TGTGCCAGCAGCGCAGGGGGCAGGAACACTGAAGCTTTCTTT.

The chain has TRBV7-8 and TRBJ2-5; 9 bases are shared with TRBD2. Looked up from germline, CDR1 is SGHVS and CDR2 is FQNEAQ. The CDR3 has 14 amino acids. Losses at the gene ends were 4 bases for V and 5 bases for J; bases not matched to a gene: 5. As DNA, the CDR3 is TGTGCCAGCAGCTGGGCGGGAGGGCCGGAGACCCAGTACTTC. This sequence encodes CASSWAGGPETQYF. The whole variable domain, filled in from reference TRBV7-8 and TRBJ2-5, reads GAGVSQSPRYKVAKRGQDVALRCDPISGHVSLFWYQQALGQGPEFLTYFQNEAQLDKSGLPSDRFFAERPEGSVSTLKIQRTQQEDSAVYLCASSWAGGPETQYFGPGTRLLVL.

This chain joins TRBV7-9 and TRBJ2-3; 7 positions match TRBD2. The CDR3 consists of 12 residues. The ends lost 5 bases at V and 7 bases at J; junction bases unmatched: 3. Germline CDR1 SEHNR, CDR2 FQNEAQ (reference sequence). CDR3 bases: TGTGCCAGCAGCCCCGGGGGGTATACGCAGTATTTT. Translated, it gives CASSPGGYTQYF.

This clonotype was seen more than once but under ten times. The V call is TRBV27, the J call TRBJ2-7; D perhaps matches TRBD1 (5 bases). The V end was cut by 0 bases, the J end by 0 bases, with 12 bases between. Per the germline V gene, CDR1 is MNHEY and CDR2 is SMNVEV (reference sequence). The CDR3 is 16 residues long. The DNA for the CDR3 is TGTGCCAGCAGTTTATCCTGGGGCCCTAGCTCCTACGAGCAGTACTTC. Protein: CASSLSWGPSSYEQYF.

This clonotype was found many times. The V and J genes are TRBV29-1 and TRBJ2-1; D unresolved. This CDR3 region has 11 residues. CDR1 is SQVTM and CDR2 is ANQGSEA in the germline V gene. The germline V and J ends were trimmed by 2 bases and 7 bases, with 6 bases remaining between them. The CDR3 DNA is TGCAGCGTTGAAATTGGAAATGAGCAGTTCTTC. Encoded protein: CSVEIGNEQFF.

This chain uses TRBV11-2 with TRBJ2-7, with TRBD2 identical over 12 bases. CDR3 length: 18 residues. Germline assignment: CDR1 SGHAT and CDR2 FQNNGV. V gave up 6 bases and J gave up 2 bases; unmatched junction bases: 14. The CDR3 protein is CASSLWTTSGGLTYEQYF. The CDR3 DNA reads as TGTGCCAGCAGTTTATGGACGACTAGCGGGGGACTAACCTACGAGCAGTACTTC.

Ten or more counts support this clonotype. The CDR3 region has the DNA TGCAGCGTTGAAGTTGAACAGGCCGGTACGCAGTATTTT. Protein: CSVEVEQAGTQYF. V is TRBV29-1 and J is TRBJ2-3; perhaps TRBD1 as D (5 bases). There are 13 residues in the CDR3. Germline V gene data show CDR1 as SQVTM and CDR2 as ANQGSEA. Trimming took off 1 base at V and 8 bases at J, with 13 bases between the two ends.

The chain links TRBV7-2 to TRBJ2-7; weak D call: TRBD1 (6 bases). The V gene lost 1 base and the J gene lost 4 bases, with 14 bases spanning the gap. This CDR3 comprises 15 residues. Germline V gene data show CDR1 as SGHTA and CDR2 as FQGNSA. As DNA, the CDR3 is TGTGCCAGCAGCTTAGAGCAGGGGATGATTTACGAGCAGTACTTC. This gives the protein CASSLEQGMIYEQYF.